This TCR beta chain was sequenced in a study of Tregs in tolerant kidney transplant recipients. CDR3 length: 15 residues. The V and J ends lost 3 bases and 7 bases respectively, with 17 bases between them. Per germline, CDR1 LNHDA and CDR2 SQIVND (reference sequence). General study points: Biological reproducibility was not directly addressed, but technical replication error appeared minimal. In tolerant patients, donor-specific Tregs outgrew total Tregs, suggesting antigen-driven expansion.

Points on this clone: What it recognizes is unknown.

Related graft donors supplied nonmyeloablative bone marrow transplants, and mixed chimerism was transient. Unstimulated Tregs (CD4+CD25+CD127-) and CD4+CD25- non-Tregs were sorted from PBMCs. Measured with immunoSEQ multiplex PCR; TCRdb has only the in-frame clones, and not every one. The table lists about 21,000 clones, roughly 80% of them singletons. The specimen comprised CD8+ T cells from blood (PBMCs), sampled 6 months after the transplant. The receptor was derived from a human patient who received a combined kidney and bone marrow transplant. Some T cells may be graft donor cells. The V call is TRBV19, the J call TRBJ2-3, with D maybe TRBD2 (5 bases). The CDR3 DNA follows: TGTGCCAGTAGTATCACTAGTTCGCACATGAATACGCAGTATTTT. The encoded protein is CASSITSSHMNTQYF.